This paragraph covers one TCR beta chain sequence. Its specificity is unknown. V lost 6 bases and J 0 bases, leaving 8 bases between the germline ends. The CDR3 consists of 13 residues. The protocol was immunoSEQ multiplex PCR, while the TCRdb copy is restricted to in-frame clones and leaves out a portion. This sample yields fewer than 25,000 clones, of which 70% to 80% are seen a single time; roughly 17% belongs to the top ten. The source of the sample is a study of vaccination effects on CD4 cells after COVID-19. The overall study: At 16 days and at one week before vaccination, samples were given by two convalescent patients.

Sequencing in the ViraFEST assay came after antigen-specific CD4+ T cells had been expanded with viral peptide pools, which were used to stimulate PBMC. CD4+ T cell isolation took place after 10 days of culture. SARS-CoV-2 infected the person between March and December 2020, as confirmed by PCR. The gene calls are TRBV12-3 or TRBV12-4 and TRBJ1-2; D is uncertain. This receptor was taken from a human donor who had a prior SARS-CoV-2 infection. Sequenced material: CD4+ T cells from PBMCs cultured with SARS-CoV-2 spike peptides, taken before COVID-19 vaccination. The CDR3 protein is CASRPSANYGYTF. The CDR3 nucleotides read TGTGCCAGCAGGCCCTCAGCTAACTATGGCTACACCTTC.